What follows is one T cell receptor beta chain and its context. Its specificity is unknown. This record comes from a study of cytomegalovirus exposure and HLA in healthy donors. Study-wide points: A few chains tied to CMV proved CMV antigen-specific in vitro. Common viral pathogens seemed, in a later analysis, to connect with several of the most significant clusters. Earlier analysis found most TCR beta V segments productive about 87% or about 30% of the time. Later analysis placed DRB1 highest and HLA-C lowest in TCR association rates, which differed by HLA locus.

The PCR ran on 60 Vbeta and 13 Jbeta primers. Here immunoSEQ multiplex PCR was the method, and the copy in TCRdb shows in-frame clones only, minus some. The sample includes some 150,000 clones, around 79% of them seen just once. The CDR3 is made up of 16 amino acids. Germline V lookup: CDR1 KGHSH, CDR2 LQKENI. Losses at the gene ends were 3 bases for V and 7 bases for J; bases not matched to a gene: 9. The source material was PBMCs. The source is a woman aged 40 to 50 in good health and CMV-seropositive. V and J are TRBV18 and TRBJ2-1, with TRBD2 matching over 10 bases. The CDR3: CASSPPLAGDHNEQFF. Here the CDR3 DNA reads TGTGCCAGCTCACCCCCTCTAGCGGGGGATCATAATGAGCAGTTCTTC.